The clone carrying this T cell receptor (beta chain) was recorded at least ten times. The antigen remains undetermined. This sample was taken from a study of T cells in Graves' hyperthyroidism and ophthalmopathy. Study results and limitations: Ophthalmopathy was predicted by the model a median of approximately 6 months ahead of onset. Blood also showed most of the thyroid clonotypes that were expanded above 0.001.

Using RNA transcripts as the source, TCR beta CDR3 regions were amplified. The primer set for the first-round RT-PCR of the TCR CDR3 was HTBI. One entry per CDR3 protein, called by TCRdb with MiXCR from the multiplex PCR reads. Here the sample spans 550,000 to 800,000 distinct CDR3 sequences, 15% to 20% being singletons. Cells are PBMCs isolated from roughly 9.3 ml of fresh blood. The source of this sequence is a man aged 45-65 years with Graves' hyperthyroidism. Material: blood.

In DNA, the CDR3 is TGTGCCAGCAGTCAACCTGCATACGAGCAGTACTTC. It encodes CASSQPAYEQYF. V is TRBV12-3 or TRBV12-4 and J is TRBJ2-7; D call uncertain. V shed 5 bases and J shed 4 bases, with 9 bases lying between them. The CDR3 is 12 residues long.